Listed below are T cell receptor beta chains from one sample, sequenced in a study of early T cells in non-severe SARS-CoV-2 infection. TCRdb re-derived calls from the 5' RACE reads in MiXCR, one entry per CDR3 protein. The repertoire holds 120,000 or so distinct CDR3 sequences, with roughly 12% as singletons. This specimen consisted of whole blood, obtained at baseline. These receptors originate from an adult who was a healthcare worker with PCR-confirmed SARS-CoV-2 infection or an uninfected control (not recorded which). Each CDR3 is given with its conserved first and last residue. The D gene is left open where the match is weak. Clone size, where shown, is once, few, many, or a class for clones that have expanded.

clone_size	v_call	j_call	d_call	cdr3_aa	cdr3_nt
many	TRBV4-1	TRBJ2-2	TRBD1	CASSHQGAVFGELFF	TGCGCCAGCAGCCACCAGGGGGCTGTGTTCGGGGAGCTGTTTTTT
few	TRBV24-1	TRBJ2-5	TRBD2	CATSDETSGSEPPSGETQYF	TGTGCCACCAGTGATGAGACTAGCGGGAGTGAGCCCCCCTCCGGAGAGACCCAGTACTTC
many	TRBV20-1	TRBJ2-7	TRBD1	CSAMTGTGMYYEQYF	TGCAGTGCTATGACCGGGACAGGGATGTACTACGAGCAGTACTTC
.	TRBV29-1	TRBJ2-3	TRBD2	CSVPRGGTDTQYF	TGCAGCGTTCCACGGGGGGGAACAGATACGCAGTATTTT
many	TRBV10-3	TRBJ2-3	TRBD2	CAIPISLRTSGRLSTDTQYF	TGTGCCATCCCCATATCATTACGGACTAGCGGGAGACTCAGCACAGATACGCAGTATTTT
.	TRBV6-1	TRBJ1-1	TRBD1	CASSEANRGGTEAFF	TGTGCCAGCAGTGAAGCCAACAGGGGGGGGACTGAAGCTTTCTTT
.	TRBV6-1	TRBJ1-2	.	CASSEPGEGGYGYTF	TGTGCCAGCAGTGAGCCGGGAGAGGGGGGATATGGCTACACCTTC
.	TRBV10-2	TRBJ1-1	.	CASRWTGMNTEAFF	TGCGCCAGCAGATGGACGGGGATGAACACTGAAGCTTTCTTT
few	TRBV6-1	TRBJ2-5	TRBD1	CASSGTPGGRETQYF	TGTGCCAGCAGTGGGACCCCAGGGGGCAGGGAGACCCAGTACTTC
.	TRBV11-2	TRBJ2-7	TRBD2	CARSLDWTSGRREEQYF	TGTGCCAGGAGCTTAGACTGGACTAGCGGAAGGAGGGAAGAGCAGTACTTC
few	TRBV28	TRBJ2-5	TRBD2	CASSGSSGRVWTQYF	TGTGCCAGCAGTGGATCTAGCGGGAGGGTATGGACCCAGTACTTC
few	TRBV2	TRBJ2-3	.	CASGGNTQYF	TGTGCCAGCGGGGGGAATACGCAGTATTTT
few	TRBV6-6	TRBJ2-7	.	CASSYSYRKITYEQYF	TGTGCCAGCAGTTACTCCTACAGGAAAATAACCTACGAGCAGTACTTC
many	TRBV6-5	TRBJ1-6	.	CASSYEGGNSPLHF	TGTGCCAGCAGTTACGAGGGGGGTAATTCACCCCTCCACTTT
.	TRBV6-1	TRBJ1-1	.	CASSITTRGSYTEAFF	TGTGCCAGCAGTATAACGACCAGAGGCAGCTACACTGAAGCTTTCTTT
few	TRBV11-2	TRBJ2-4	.	CASSLGAIQYF	TGTGCCAGCAGCTTAGGGGCCATTCAGTACTTC
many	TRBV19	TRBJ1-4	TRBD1	CASSTTGSHEKLFF	TGTGCCAGTAGTACGACAGGGAGTCATGAAAAACTGTTTTTT
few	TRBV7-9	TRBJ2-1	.	CASSLEADSYNEQFF	TGTGCCAGCAGCTTAGAGGCGGACTCATACAATGAGCAGTTCTTC
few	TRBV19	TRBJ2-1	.	CASSITPVFNEQFF	TGTGCCAGTAGTATTACGCCCGTTTTCAATGAGCAGTTCTTC
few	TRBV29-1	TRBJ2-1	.	CSVVEGPGNEQFF	TGCAGCGTTGTTGAGGGACCTGGGAATGAGCAGTTCTTC
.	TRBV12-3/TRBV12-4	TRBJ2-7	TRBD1	CASSSAGTGQHEQYF	TGTGCCAGCAGTTCGGCCGGGACAGGGCAACACGAGCAGTACTTC
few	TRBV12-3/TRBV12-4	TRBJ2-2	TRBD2	CASSWTSGGTGELFF	TGTGCCAGCAGCTGGACTAGCGGGGGGACCGGGGAGCTGTTTTTT